The present entry profiles one T cell receptor (beta chain) with its context. The CDR3 is made up of 15 amino acids. After removal of 5 bases from V and 6 bases from J, the junction contained 9 bases not matched to a gene. CDR1 is MNHEY, CDR2 SMNVEV, per germline (reference sequence). This specimen comes from a study of blood T cells in healthy people across ages. Primers used in a second PCR of about 7 to 12 cycles were a sample-barcoded 5' primer and a J-beta primer mix. Each of the cDNA molecules was tagged by a template-switch adaptor with 12 random nucleotides. MiXCR was run by TCRdb on the 5' RACE reads, yielding one entry per CDR3 protein. The data hold 800,000 to 900,000 distinct CDR3 sequences, with around two thirds observed a single time.

The origin of this receptor is a man aged 25-45 years in good health. This chain joins TRBV27 and TRBJ2-1; 8 positions match TRBD2. The sequenced material came from blood. The CDR3 reads CASSPPGTRCNEQFF. In DNA, the CDR3 is TGTGCCAGCAGTCCCCCCGGGACTAGATGCAATGAGCAGTTCTTC.